A single sample gave rise to the 17 T cell receptor beta chains below, sequenced in a study of cytomegalovirus exposure and HLA in healthy donors. Primers included in the PCR were 60 Vbeta and 13 Jbeta primers. Profiled with immunoSEQ multiplex PCR; TCRdb holds only in-frame clones, not every one. This sample has about 76,000 clones, with about three quarters found just once. The sample comprised PBMCs. Receptors originate from a male donor in good health and CMV-seropositive.

This clone was seen only once. The CDR3 reads CASSSGTSRADTQYF. The DNA for the CDR3 is TGTGCCAGCAGCTCAGGGACTAGCCGAGCAGATACGCAGTATTTT. The chain links TRBV7-7 to TRBJ2-3; 9 bases align to TRBD2. The CDR3 extends over 15 amino acids. Trimming took 4 bases from V and 4 from J; bases not matched to a gene: 6. The germline V gene has CDR1 SSHAT and CDR2 FNYEAQ (reference sequence).

The rearrangement uses TRBV18 and TRBJ1-5; D unclear. CDR3 length: 17 amino acids. Per the germline V gene, CDR1 is KGHSH and CDR2 is LQKENI. The ends were cut back, 3 bases at V and 1 base at J, with 16 bases in the middle. Here the CDR3 reads CASSPTVTAGSNQPQHF. CDR3 DNA sequence: TGTGCCAGCTCACCGACCGTTACCGCGGGGAGCAATCAGCCCCAGCATTTT. The full variable domain, completed using reference TRBV18 and TRBJ1-5, is NAGVMQNPRHLVRRRGQEARLRCSPMKGHSHVYWYRQLPEEGLKFMVYLQKENIIDESGMPKERFSAEFPKEGPSILRIQQVVRGDSAAYFCASSPTVTAGSNQPQHFGDGTRLSIL.

The J gene is TRBJ2-1, the V gene TRBV4-1; D gene ambiguous. The V end lost 0 bases, the J end lost 9 bases, and 6 bases lay between the germline ends. This CDR3 contains 12 residues. Germline V gene data show CDR1 as MGHRA and CDR2 as YSYEKL. The CDR3 loop reads CASSQDIGEQFF. The CDR3 DNA reads as TGCGCCAGCAGCCAAGATATCGGTGAGCAGTTCTTC.

The chain employs TRBV7-2 and TRBJ1-3, with D maybe TRBD1 (5 bases). Between the trimmed V and J ends, which lost 3 bases and 3 bases, there was a span of 15 bases. CDR1 is SGHTA and CDR2 is FQGNSA in the germline V gene. CDR3 length: 16 amino acids. In DNA, the CDR3 is TGTGCCAGCAGCTTGGGGGGAGGGGCGGGTGGAAACACCATATATTTT. Translation gives CASSLGGGAGGNTIYF.

The CDR3 is CASSIAGELFF. The CDR3 region has the DNA TGTGCCAGTAGTATAGCTGGGGAGCTGTTTTTT. The rearrangement joins TRBV19 to TRBJ2-2; D gene uncertain. The CDR3 contains 11 residues. CDR1 is LNHDA, CDR2 SQIVND, per germline (reference sequence). Trimming cost V 1 base and J 8 bases, with 2 bases left between them. The variable domain in full, completed from reference TRBV19 and TRBJ2-2, reads DGGITQSPKYLFRKEGQNVTLSCEQNLNHDAMYWYRQDPGQGLRLIYYSQIVNDFQKGDIAEGYSVSREKKESFPLTVTSAQKNPTAFYLCASSIAGELFFGEGSRLTVL.

This clone was seen once. This chain uses TRBV10-3 with TRBJ1-5; tentatively, D is TRBD1 (5 bases). Germline CDR1 ENHRY, CDR2 SYGVKD. The CDR3 has 14 residues. Trimming shortened V by 4 bases and J by 8 bases, and 15 bases separated the two germline ends. The DNA for the CDR3 is TGTGCCATCAGTGCAATCAAGCCGGGGGAGCCCCAGCATTTT. Amino acids: CAISAIKPGEPQHF.

V is TRBV15 and J is TRBJ2-7, with TRBD2 as a possible D gene (7 bases). This CDR3 contains 15 residues. Germline-derived CDR1 and CDR2 are LNHNV and YYDKDF (reference sequence). Trimming cost V 3 bases and J 3 bases, with 15 bases left between them. This CDR3 reads CATSRVSGGFYEQYF. The DNA of the CDR3 is TGTGCCACCAGCAGGGTCTCGGGGGGCTTCTACGAGCAGTACTTC.

The genes are TRBV5-1 and TRBJ2-7, with 10 bases identical to TRBD1. CDR1 is SGHRS, CDR2 YFSETQ, per germline. The junction had 8 bases not matched to a gene; V was cut back by 4 bases and J by 7 bases. The CDR3 consists of 14 residues. The CDR3 DNA follows: TGCGCCAGCAGCCGGGACAGGGGATTGTATGAGCAGTACTTC. It is translated as CASSRDRGLYEQYF.

As to this clone: At one end the junction does not follow the germline gene, possibly because of a read error. The chain carries TRBV7-9 and TRBJ1-1, with D hard to call. Germline V gives CDR1 SEHNR, CDR2 FQNEAQ (reference sequence). CDR3 size: 9 residues. In DNA form, the CDR3 reads TGTTCCAGCAGCTTAGCTCCAGAATTT. Encoded protein: CSSSLAPEF. Based on the CDR3 plus reference TRBV7-9 and TRBJ1-1, the full variable domain is DTGVSQNPRHKITKRGQNVTFRCDPISEHNRLYWYRQTLGQGPEFLTYFQNEAQLEKSRLLSDRFSAERPKGSFSTLEIQRTEQGDSAMYLCSSSLAPEFGQGTRLTVV.

The chain combines TRBV6-6 with TRBJ1-4; D is uncertain. The length of the CDR3 is 14 residues. Trimming pared 8 bases from V and 4 bases from J, leaving 14 bases between. Per the germline V gene, CDR1 is MNHNY and CDR2 is SVGAGI (reference sequence). The CDR3 DNA reads as TGTGCCAGCCTTTCCCCGGGGTATAATGAAAAACTGTTTTTT. It yields the protein CASLSPGYNEKLFF.

This clone was detected only a few times. The CDR3 DNA is TGCGCCAGCAGCTTGGCCAGTTGGGGCCAGCCCCAGCATTTT. This translates into CASSLASWGQPQHF. The rearrangement joins TRBV5-1 to TRBJ1-5, with a tentative D call TRBD1 (5 bases). Looked up from germline, CDR1 is SGHRS and CDR2 is YFSETQ. The ends were cut back, 0 bases at V and 7 bases at J, with 11 bases in the middle. The CDR3 is 14 residues long.

This rearrangement joins TRBV5-1 to TRBJ2-3; no clear D. This CDR3 has 16 residues. V was cut by 4 bases and J by 4 bases, with 19 bases left in between. The germline gives CDR1 SGHRS, CDR2 YFSETQ. The CDR3 here is CASSPEPTSSADTQYF. The CDR3, as DNA: TGCGCCAGCAGCCCCGAGCCGACCTCGAGCGCAGATACGCAGTATTTT.

This clone has a single count. The chain recombines TRBV11-3 with TRBJ2-3; 9 nucleotides agree with TRBD2. The CDR3 totals 17 residues. The V gene's germline CDR1 is SGHNT and CDR2 YENEEA. With 1 base clipped from V and 4 bases from J, the junction kept 9 bases outside the gene matches. As DNA, the CDR3 is TGTGCCAGCAGCTTAGGGGATAGCGGGGGACGGGCAGATACGCAGTATTTT. Protein product: CASSLGDSGGRADTQYF.

DNA for the CDR3: TGCGCCAGCAGCTTGGGCATAGCGGGAGGCTACAATGAGCAGTTCTTC. This translates into CASSLGIAGGYNEQFF. The chain has TRBV5-1 and TRBJ2-1; 10 bases align to TRBD2. From germline, CDR1 is SGHRS and CDR2 YFSETQ. The CDR3 consists of 16 residues. The trim removed 0 bases at V and 3 bases at J, leaving 3 bases unmatched. The full variable domain, in which reference TRBV5-1 and TRBJ2-1 provide the parts outside the CDR3, is KAGVTQTPRYLIKTRGQQVTLSCSPISGHRSVSWYQQTPGQGLQFLFEYFSETQRNKGNFPGRFSGRQFSNSRSEMNVSTLELGDSALYLCASSLGIAGGYNEQFFGPGTRLTVL.

J is TRBJ2-5 and V is TRBV6-1; tentative D call: TRBD2 (5 bases). The germline V gene encodes CDR1 MNHNS and CDR2 SASEGT. Trimming took off 1 base at V and 5 bases at J, with 17 bases between the two ends. This CDR3 region has 16 residues. The CDR3 nucleotides read TGTGCCAGCAGTGAAGGATCCGAAGGGAGAGGGGAGACCCAGTACTTC. Its translation: CASSEGSEGRGETQYF.

The chain is built from TRBV2 and TRBJ2-7; TRBD1 agrees at 7 bases. Germline lookup yields CDR1 SNHLY and CDR2 FYNNEI. V lost 8 bases, J lost 3 bases, and 13 bases stayed unmatched. The CDR3 runs 15 residues. CDR3 loop: CASGGLGQLFYEQYF. CDR3 in DNA: TGTGCCAGCGGCGGGTTGGGACAGCTGTTCTACGAGCAGTACTTC.

Remarks on this clone: The junction differs from germline at one of its ends, possibly a read error. The chain employs TRBV30 and TRBJ2-1, with D perhaps TRBD2 (5 bases). Germline loops: CDR1 GTSNPN, CDR2 SVGIG (reference sequence). This CDR3 contains 13 residues. CDR3: CARSVRAVGEQFF. The CDR3 coding sequence is TGTGCCCGGAGTGTACGAGCGGTGGGTGAGCAGTTCTTC.